This T cell receptor beta chain stems from a study of regulatory T cells in long-lasting Graves disease listed by TCRdb under 2021. Some background on the complete study: Patients with newly diagnosed Graves' disease had been on antithyroid drugs for under 3 months. This study used TCR sequencing and RNA sequencing of peripheral blood to compare persistent Graves' disease patients against newly diagnosed Graves' disease patients. The study took place in China and was registered as a clinical trial. TCR sequencing covered 13 persistent and some 20 newly diagnosed Graves' disease patients, about 35 samples in total.

The CDR3 covers 15 residues, taking in both the cysteine and the phenylalanine. Only the CDR3 region is kept as DNA, spanning 45 bases read in frame from base 1. The germline V gene supplies CDR1 SGHRS and CDR2 YFSETQ. Trimming removed 2 bases from V and 5 bases from J; the gene matches leave 7 bases unexplained. This clonotype was seen many times. Its antigen specificity is not known. No base quality values were provided; no much bigger clone lies one nucleotide off. The time point label for this specimen denotes: newly diagnosed GD, antithyroid drugs for less than 3 months. For both TCR sequencing and RNA sequencing, RNA was extracted from PBMCs in TRIzol. Graves' disease was diagnosed according to American Thyroid Association guidelines. Recruitment of patients was carried out at an endocrinology department in Xi'an, China. From each patient, about 8.9 milliliters of peripheral blood was collected into an EDTA anticoagulant tube. PBMCs were isolated by Ficoll Paque Plus density gradient separation without further T cell sorting. An Agilent 2100 Bioanalyzer and agarose gel were used to check RNA quality, and a NanoDrop 2000 was used to measure RNA concentration.

Library construction relied on multiplex PCR. The listed sequencing device is Illumina HiSeq 4000. TCR beta libraries were built with iRepertoire HTBI primers and Arm-PCR amplification of CDR3 regions. Before sequencing, the PCR products underwent gel purification. The original methods were these. Gene usage analysis of CDR3 amino acid clonotypes relied on the 60 or so TRBV and around 13 TRBJ segments identified across samples. COPE and FqMerger were used to merge the filtered high-quality paired reads into contigs. BLAST was used to align contigs to IMGT TRBV, TRBD and TRBJ reference genes, and CDR3 was defined according to IMGT. Highly expanded clones were defined as clonotypes with a frequency above 0.1%. Shannon entropy served as the measure of repertoire diversity, while the Gini coefficient captured V-J evenness. A clonotype found in more than one individual was treated as public. TCRdb itself trimmed the public reads at Q25 with fastp, ran MiXCR and retained productive beta chains. Rows with one shared CDR3 protein collapse into an entry with the most common genes and DNA. Clone size and V and J calls follow TCRdb, not the original study. The sample contains roughly 500,000 distinct CDR3 sequences, approximately 13% of them found a single time. The top ten constitute 10% of the sample.

Points the paper makes about the study in general: Patients with persistent disease shared more public clonotypes (about 2,700) than newly diagnosed patients did (966). Preferential use of TRBV28, TRBJ1-2 and TRBJ2-5 was observed in persistent disease, whereas TRBV20-1 and TRBJ2-1 were favored in newly diagnosed disease. Because the primary lesion, thyroid tissue, could not be accessed, the study looked at peripheral blood alone. Sequencing and analysis were limited to the TCR beta chain. The authors noted that the small sample size was a limitation that may lower accuracy. Compared with newly diagnosed patients, patients with persistent Graves' disease had lower TCR Shannon entropy and fewer highly expanded clones, which suggests clonal expansion.

These sequences were also reported in another study, on T cells in Graves' hyperthyroidism and ophthalmopathy. The second study's paper adds: Graves' hyperthyroidism was defined as stable when no progression to ophthalmopathy occurred over 18 months of follow-up. Hyperthyroidism patients were aged 18 to 65 years and newly diagnosed, with disease duration of less than 2 months. The study excluded patients with uncontrolled infections, other autoimmune diseases, pregnancy or lactation. Diagnoses relied on clinical symptoms, serum thyroxine and TRAb, thyroid ultrasound and orbital computed tomography. For the first round of RT-PCR on the TCR CDR3, the HTBI primer set was used together with the Qiagen OneStep RT-PCR kit. Most expanded thyroid clonotypes (frequency above 0.001) were also detected in blood, a finding suggesting that blood repertoires may reflect thyroid immune responses. A 13 V-J signature model separated ophthalmopathy from stable hyperthyroidism, with 87.88% sensitivity and 81% to 83% specificity in cross-validation and 80%/75% in testing. During validation, the model predicted progression to ophthalmopathy a median of approximately six months ahead of onset, with approximately 70% sensitivity and about 72% specificity. A discovery cohort of around 100 patients, approximately 45 with Graves' ophthalmopathy and over 55 with stable Graves' hyperthyroidism, was used to find distinguishing TCR V-J signatures. Prospective prediction of ophthalmopathy was tested in an independent validation cohort of 18 to 20 hyperthyroidism patients and 15 to 17 patients who later progressed to ophthalmopathy. The approximately 98 discovery patients were randomly divided into training and test sets at a 7:3 ratio. In addition, the study compared T-cell repertoires in thyroid tissue and in blood from about 6 Graves' hyperthyroidism patients. Once sampling was done, hyperthyroidism patients were given methimazole at a starting dose of 30 mg daily, whereas ophthalmopathy patients were given high-dose intravenous methylprednisolone. Libraries were constructed in a second round of multiplex PCR, after which size selection and purification were performed. Sequencing of the libraries was done on an Illumina HiSeq2000 using paired-end 100 bp reads. SOAPnuke was used to process the raw data, with reads discarded if the reads contained adapters or uncalled bases, had a mean Phred below 15, or lacked an exact constant-primer or identifier match. High-quality paired reads were merged using COPE v1.2.5, and each unique nucleotide sequence was defined as a clonotype. Clonotypes were aligned to IMGT TRBV, TRBD and TRBJ reference segments using MiTCR v1.1. Analysis was restricted to V-J combinations with a frequency above 0.0001, which covered about 99% of repertoires. The TCS score was defined as F50 (clonal expansion) divided by E x V (chaos), with BLOSUM62-based TCRdist calculated between CDR3 peptides within each V-J. Welch's t-statistics and random forest reduced just over 500 V-J features to 13, which were used in a naive Bayes classifier (R e1071). No statistical method was used to fix the sample size in advance, and group allocation was not hidden from the investigators. The paper describes TCR Vbeta CDR3 sequencing of 120 to 150 peripheral blood samples, made up of some 42 ophthalmopathy patients, some 76 hyperthyroidism patients and 17 progressor patients.

This receptor was taken from a man younger than 40 with Graves disease. Donor details come from another sample of the same person, matched by shared clones. Source: peripheral blood mononuclear cells (PBMCs), taken at new diagnosis, from a patient treated with antithyroid drugs. The chain links TRBV5-1 with TRBJ2-3; 8 bases in the junction line up with TRBD1. The encoded CDR3 is CASSLTQGAVDTQYF. The sequence in DNA is TGCGCCAGCAGCTTAACCCAGGGGGCTGTAGATACGCAGTATTTT.